The 26 T cell receptor beta chains reported below all come from one sample, sequenced in a study of T cell responses to AZD1222 COVID-19 vaccine. Measured with immunoSEQ multiplex PCR; TCRdb has only the in-frame clones, and not every one. The data contain 68,000 or so clones, more than 70% of them seen just once; the ten biggest clones take up about 8%. Sequenced here: peripheral blood, sampled on day 0 of AZD1222 vaccination. The receptors stem from an adult in good health.

With respect to this clone: Other DNA sequences in the same sample also yield this CDR3. This chain links TRBV6-1 with TRBJ2-1; no reliable D call. This CDR3 has 13 residues. Trimming cost V 0 bases and J 4 bases, with 4 bases left between them. CDR1 and CDR2 from the germline V gene are MNHNS and SASEGT. The CDR3 DNA is TGTGCCAGCAGTGAAGCTGAGTACAATGAGCAGTTCTTC. Protein product: CASSEAEYNEQFF.

In this sample, this clone turned up a few times. The rearrangement uses TRBV6-5 and TRBJ2-3, with TRBD2 identical over 14 bases. V shed 5 bases, J shed 6 bases, and the junction held 1 base outside the gene matches. Germline values: CDR1 MNHEY, CDR2 SVGAGI. This CDR3 has 14 residues. The CDR3 DNA is TGTGCCAGCAGTCGGACTAGCGGGAGGGATACGCAGTATTTT. Its translation: CASSRTSGRDTQYF.

The V call is TRBV6-4, the J call TRBJ2-2; 13 bases map to TRBD2. The CDR3 has 18 amino acids. Per the germline V gene, CDR1 is MRHNA and CDR2 is SNTAGT. J gave up 0 bases and V 2 bases, and 3 bases lay outside the gene matches. The CDR3 sequence: CASSDGTSGRANTGELFF. The CDR3 DNA reads TGTGCCAGCAGTGACGGAACTAGCGGGAGGGCGAACACCGGGGAGCTGTTTTTT.

The V call is TRBV13, the J call TRBJ2-3; 10 bases align to TRBD1. J was trimmed by 4 bases and V by 4 bases; bases with no gene match: 8. Germline V CDR1 and CDR2: PRHDT, FYEKMQ (reference sequence). This CDR3 is built from 16 residues. The chain's CDR3 is CASSSTGTGVADTQYF. CDR3 bases: TGTGCCAGCAGCTCCACCGGGACAGGGGTGGCAGATACGCAGTATTTT.

The table lists this clone with a few counts. The chain combines TRBV5-8 with TRBJ2-7; TRBD2 matches 11 bases. Germline-derived CDR1 and CDR2 are SGHTS and YDEGEE. With V trimmed by 4 bases and J by 2 bases, 14 bases remained unmatched. The CDR3 has 18 residues. In DNA, the CDR3 is TGTGCCAGCAGCCCCACGGATACATTAGCGGGAGGGCCCTACGAGCAGTACTTC. As protein: CASSPTDTLAGGPYEQYF.

This clone was recorded a few times. The chain couples TRBV30 to TRBJ1-1; D is ambiguous. This CDR3 comprises 13 residues. The V gene lost 5 bases and the J gene lost 1 base, with 11 bases spanning the gap. CDR1 and CDR2 (germline): GTSNPN, SVGIG (reference sequence). The CDR3 is CAWAGRSNTEAFF. The CDR3, as DNA: TGTGCCTGGGCCGGACGGTCGAACACTGAAGCTTTCTTT.

V and J are TRBV21-1 and TRBJ2-1; the table calls TRBD2, which could not be checked here. TRBV21-1 is marked as a pseudogene. The CDR3 is made up of 16 amino acids. The CDR3 reads CASSKGTSGSYNEQFF. CDR3 nucleotide sequence: TGTGCCAGCAGCAAAGGGACTAGCGGGAGCTACAATGAGCAGTTCTTC.

This clone was seen a handful of times. The CDR3 sequence is CASSASEPNEQFF. CDR3 bases: TGTGCCAGCAGCGCAAGCGAACCCAATGAGCAGTTCTTC. The rearrangement links TRBV9 to TRBJ2-1; D gene ambiguous. In germline, CDR1 is SGDLS, CDR2 YYNGEE. V lost 3 bases and J lost 6, with 10 bases in between. CDR3 size: 13 residues.

This clone was seen only once. The rearrangement uses TRBV5-5 and TRBJ2-7; 12 positions agree with TRBD2. This CDR3 is built from 15 residues. Trimming took 7 bases from V and 3 from J; bases not matched to a gene: 8. Germline-derived CDR1 and CDR2 are SGHKS and YYEKEE (reference sequence). This CDR3 reads CASASTSGRIYEQYF. The CDR3, as DNA: TGTGCCAGCGCCTCCACTAGCGGGAGGATCTACGAGCAGTACTTC. The complete variable domain, with remaining parts taken from reference TRBV5-5 and TRBJ2-7, reads DAGVTQSPTHLIKTRGQQVTLRCSPISGHKSVSWYQQVLGQGPQFIFQYYEKEERGRGNFPDRFSARQFPNYSSELNVNALLLGDSALYLCASASTSGRIYEQYFGPGTRLTVT.

The V call is TRBV7-9, the J call TRBJ1-2, with D tentatively TRBD1 (5 bases). Germline V gene lookup returns CDR1 SEHNR and CDR2 FQNEAQ (reference sequence). Trimming took off 1 base at V and 8 bases at J, with 14 bases between the two ends. The CDR3 has 14 amino acids. The CDR3 sequence: CASSLDSGYGGYTF. CDR3 nucleotides: TGTGCCAGCAGCTTAGATTCAGGGTACGGCGGCTACACCTTC.

The chain recombines TRBV6-5 with TRBJ1-1; D not certain. The V and J ends lost 0 bases and 1 base respectively, with 6 bases between them. The germline V gene encodes CDR1 MNHEY and CDR2 SVGAGI. The CDR3 has 14 amino acids. CDR3 protein: CASSYSIRNTEAFF. Here the CDR3 DNA reads TGTGCCAGCAGTTACTCGATCAGGAACACTGAAGCTTTCTTT.

The CDR3, as DNA: TGCGCCAGCAGCCCACTTTATTCTAGCGGGAGGGCTACAGATACGCAGTATTTT. Its translation is CASSPLYSSGRATDTQYF. The genes are TRBV5-1 and TRBJ2-3; 12 bases line up with TRBD2. The CDR3 totals 18 residues. Germline CDR1 SGHRS, CDR2 YFSETQ. The ends lost 4 bases at V and 3 bases at J; junction bases unmatched: 12.

The chain employs TRBV10-3 and TRBJ1-3; no reliable D call. The germline CDR1 and CDR2 sequences are ENHRY and SYGVKD. The CDR3 spans 12 residues. The V end was cut by 6 bases, the J end by 2 bases, with 5 bases between. CDR3 region: CAIRGAGNTIYF. As DNA, the CDR3 is TGTGCCATCAGGGGAGCTGGAAACACCATATATTTT.

The chain carries TRBV2 and TRBJ1-3; D gene uncertain. The CDR3 length is 18 residues. The V end lost 3 bases, the J end lost 0 bases, and 18 bases lay between the germline ends. The germline gives CDR1 SNHLY, CDR2 FYNNEI. CDR3 amino acids: CASSDVFKRASSGNTIYF. The CDR3 region has the DNA TGTGCCAGCAGTGACGTATTTAAAAGGGCTTCCTCTGGAAACACCATATATTTT.

V gene TRBV15 combines with J gene TRBJ1-2; weak D call: TRBD1 (6 bases). Germline loops: CDR1 LNHNV, CDR2 YYDKDF (reference sequence). This CDR3 contains 15 residues. V lost 1 base and J lost 8, with 17 bases in between. As DNA, the CDR3 is TGTGCCACCAGCAGAGTCTCAGGGGAAGGGGAAGGCTACACCTTC. Its translation: CATSRVSGEGEGYTF.

The J gene is TRBJ1-1, the V gene TRBV2; 7 positions match TRBD1. The CDR3 is 13 amino acids. Germline lookup yields CDR1 SNHLY and CDR2 FYNNEI. The ends lost 8 bases at V and 4 bases at J; junction bases unmatched: 7. DNA of the CDR3: TGTGCCAGCGGAAGGGGGCAAGGCACTGAAGCTTTCTTT. Translation gives CASGRGQGTEAFF.

The V call is TRBV2, the J call TRBJ1-4; D gene unclear. Germline-derived CDR1 and CDR2 are SNHLY and FYNNEI. Trimming left V 7 bases short and J 0 bases short, with 15 bases between. This CDR3 region has 16 residues. The CDR3, as DNA: TGTGCCAGCAAGGCCGTATCTGGGGCAACTAATGAAAAACTGTTTTTT. Its protein is CASKAVSGATNEKLFF.

A single count supports this clone. Here the CDR3 reads CASSFTGELFF. The CDR3 nucleotides are TGTGCCAGCAGTTTTACCGGGGAGCTGTTTTTT. V gene TRBV7-6 combines with J gene TRBJ2-2; D is unresolved. Germline assignment: CDR1 SGHVS and CDR2 FNYEAQ. There are 11 residues in the CDR3. The V end was cut by 6 bases, the J end by 5 bases, with 4 bases between.

This clone was found once. The chain combines TRBV24-1 with TRBJ1-1; 8 bases fit TRBD1. The germline V gene encodes CDR1 KGHDR and CDR2 SFDVKD. V shed 7 bases, J shed 4 bases, and the junction held 7 bases outside the gene matches. The CDR3 is 14 residues long. CDR3 in amino acids: CATSRTGYGTEAFF. For the CDR3, the DNA is TGTGCCACCAGCCGGACAGGGTACGGCACTGAAGCTTTCTTT.

This rearrangement joins TRBV14 to TRBJ1-3; D is uncertain. The CDR3 contains 16 residues. V lost 0 bases to trimming and J lost 0 bases, with 9 bases between them. The germline gives CDR1 SGHDN, CDR2 FVKESK. The CDR3 DNA follows: TGTGCCAGCAGCCAAGAATTGGGGATCTCTGGAAACACCATATATTTT. This gives the protein CASSQELGISGNTIYF.

The chain is built from TRBV28 and TRBJ2-7; D is undetermined. The length of the CDR3 is 11 residues. V was shortened by 8 bases and J by 3 bases, with 8 bases between the two germline ends. Looked up from germline, CDR1 is MDHEN and CDR2 is SYDVKM. The CDR3 is CASGPFYEQYF. CDR3 DNA: TGTGCCAGCGGGCCGTTCTACGAGCAGTACTTC.

This clone is medium-sized by share. The rearrangement links TRBV5-1 to TRBJ1-1; 8 bases match TRBD1. Germline lookup yields CDR1 SGHRS and CDR2 YFSETQ. The trim removed 3 bases at V and 1 base at J, leaving 5 bases unmatched. The CDR3 spans 15 residues. The CDR3 sequence: CASSSGQGSNTEAFF. The CDR3 DNA sequence: TGCGCCAGCAGCTCTGGACAGGGTTCGAACACTGAAGCTTTCTTT.

The rearrangement uses TRBV25-1 and TRBJ1-2, with a weak D call TRBD1 (5 bases). This CDR3 has 15 residues. Trimming stripped 3 bases from V and 5 bases from J, with 16 bases between. Germline V gives CDR1 MGHDK, CDR2 SYGVNS. This CDR3 reads CASSERGRETYGYTF. The CDR3 nucleotides are TGTGCCAGCAGTGAGAGGGGCAGGGAAACTTATGGCTACACCTTC.

The rearrangement uses TRBV30 and TRBJ1-2, with 10 bases that match TRBD1. V lost 2 bases and J lost 4; bases outside the gene matches: 4. The CDR3 sequence is 14 residues long. CDR1 and CDR2 (germline): GTSNPN, SVGIG (reference sequence). CDR3 in DNA: TGTGCCTGGAGTCCTGGGGACAGGGGCTATGGCTACACCTTC. It translates to CAWSPGDRGYGYTF.

The chain joins TRBV6-1 to TRBJ1-4; the match to TRBD1 covers 8 bases. This CDR3 is built from 15 residues. J was trimmed by 8 bases and V by 3 bases; bases with no gene match: 8. Germline CDR1 reads MNHNS; CDR2 reads SASEGT. The CDR3 nucleotides are TGTGCCAGCAGTGACCAGACAGGGGTAAAAGAAAAACTGTTTTTT. Residues: CASSDQTGVKEKLFF.

The V call is TRBV29-1, the J call TRBJ2-1, with 10 bases aligning to TRBD2. The germline V gene has CDR1 SQVTM and CDR2 ANQGSEA. The CDR3 has 13 amino acids. Germline trimming cut 8 bases from V and 4 bases from J; bases unmatched to any gene: 5. CDR3 region: CSSQTSGYNEQFF. The CDR3 DNA follows: TGCAGCTCTCAGACTAGCGGGTACAATGAGCAGTTCTTC.